A single sample is the source of the 19 T cell receptor beta chains below, sequenced in a study of blood T cell repertoires in COVID-19. Data came from immunoSEQ multiplex PCR; TCRdb stores just in-frame clones and leaves some out. This sample has roughly 180,000 clones, with about 85% found just once. The material sequenced was peripheral blood. These receptors originate from a man at least 80 years old with COVID-19, enrolled during active disease.

The chain is built from TRBV15 and TRBJ2-7, with 9 positions matching TRBD1. The CDR3 runs 15 residues. CDR1 and CDR2 from the germline V gene are LNHNV and YYDKDF (reference sequence). The V gene end was trimmed by 3 bases and the J gene end by 4 bases; junction bases not matched to a gene: 7. This chain's CDR3 is CATSRPGQGGYEQYF. The CDR3, as DNA: TGTGCCACCAGCAGGCCGGGACAGGGAGGATACGAGCAGTACTTC.

V is TRBV18 and J is TRBJ1-1, with 9 bases aligning to TRBD1. Trimming took 3 bases from V and 5 from J; bases not matched to a gene: 7. Germline-derived CDR1 and CDR2 are KGHSH and LQKENI. This CDR3 has 15 amino acids. The CDR3 region is CASSPGQGRRTEAFF. The CDR3 DNA follows: TGTGCCAGCTCACCCGGACAGGGGCGAAGGACTGAAGCTTTCTTT. The variable domain in full, completed from reference TRBV18 and TRBJ1-1, reads NAGVMQNPRHLVRRRGQEARLRCSPMKGHSHVYWYRQLPEEGLKFMVYLQKENIIDESGMPKERFSAEFPKEGPSILRIQQVVRGDSAAYFCASSPGQGRRTEAFFGQGTRLTVV.

This clone showed up just a few times. This chain connects TRBV7-9 to TRBJ1-2; the D is unclear. Trimming left V 5 bases short and J 4 bases short, with 8 bases between. This CDR3 region has 12 residues. Germline V CDR1 and CDR2: SEHNR, FQNEAQ (reference sequence). Here the CDR3 reads CASSRHVYGYTF. The CDR3 DNA is TGTGCCAGCAGCCGACACGTCTATGGCTACACCTTC.

The chain has TRBV29-1 and TRBJ1-1, with D hard to call. The V gene's germline CDR1 is SQVTM and CDR2 ANQGSEA. The CDR3 spans 11 residues. V lost 7 bases to trimming and J lost 0 bases, with 6 bases between them. DNA of the CDR3: TGCAGCGCTCGGGTGAACACTGAAGCTTTCTTT. Its protein product is CSARVNTEAFF.

V gene TRBV21-1 combines with J gene TRBJ1-1; the table names TRBD1, a call not compared with the DNA. TRBV21-1 represents a pseudogene. CDR3 length: 14 amino acids. CDR3 in amino acids: CASGSNRGVTEAFF. CDR3 nucleotide sequence: TGTGCCAGCGGGTCAAACAGGGGCGTCACTGAAGCTTTCTTT.

The chain joins TRBV2 to TRBJ1-2, with 8 bases fitting TRBD1. After removal of 6 bases from V and 0 bases from J, the junction contained 6 bases not matched to a gene. The CDR3 is 15 residues long. Germline V CDR1 and CDR2: SNHLY, FYNNEI. The CDR3 reads CASSRDRGTNYGYTF. CDR3 DNA sequence: TGTGCCAGCAGCCGTGACAGGGGAACTAACTATGGCTACACCTTC.

The J gene is TRBJ1-4, the V gene TRBV19; D perhaps matches TRBD1 (6 bases). CDR1 is LNHDA, CDR2 SQIVND, per germline (reference sequence). The germline V and J ends were trimmed by 5 bases and 0 bases, with 13 bases remaining between them. This CDR3 has 16 residues. The CDR3 protein is CASSARQASTNEKLFF. As DNA, the CDR3 is TGTGCCAGTAGTGCCCGACAGGCTTCAACTAATGAAAAACTGTTTTTT.

This chain connects TRBV19 to TRBJ1-2, with D possibly TRBD1 on 6 matching bases. Trimming left V 2 bases short and J 5 bases short, with 12 bases between. The CDR3 is 14 residues long. Germline loops: CDR1 LNHDA, CDR2 SQIVND (reference sequence). The CDR3 spells CASSISSGAYGYTF. The CDR3 DNA reads as TGTGCCAGTAGTATAAGTTCAGGGGCTTATGGCTACACCTTC.

This clone was recorded only once. The V gene is TRBV19, the J gene TRBJ2-2; 12 bases map to TRBD2. This CDR3 contains 17 residues. V shed 5 bases and J 5 bases; nucleotides not matched to a gene: 9. CDR1 is LNHDA, CDR2 SQIVND, per germline (reference sequence). The CDR3 DNA reads as TGTGCCAGTAGTCTCAGACTAGCGGGGGAGGAAACCGGGGAGCTGTTTTTT. Its translation: CASSLRLAGEETGELFF. Variable domain in full (rest from reference TRBV19 and TRBJ2-2): DGGITQSPKYLFRKEGQNVTLSCEQNLNHDAMYWYRQDPGQGLRLIYYSQIVNDFQKGDIAEGYSVSREKKESFPLTVTSAQKNPTAFYLCASSLRLAGEETGELFFGEGSRLTVL.

The V and J genes are TRBV5-1 and TRBJ1-3; possible D gene TRBD1, 6 bases. Deletions cut 5 bases from V and 4 bases from J, with 13 bases between. The V gene's germline CDR1 is SGHRS and CDR2 YFSETQ. The CDR3 consists of 14 residues. The CDR3 sequence is CASSRTGRGNTIYF. The DNA of the CDR3 is TGCGCCAGCAGTCGCACAGGGAGAGGAAACACCATATATTTT.

V gene TRBV5-4 combines with J gene TRBJ1-1, with a possible D match to TRBD1 (5 bases). Per the germline V gene, CDR1 is SGHNT and CDR2 is YYREEE (reference sequence). V was trimmed by 3 bases and J by 4 bases, leaving 19 bases between them. The CDR3 consists of 16 residues. For the CDR3, the DNA is TGTGCCAGCAGCTCCGGGACTGCCGAATGGGGCACTGAAGCTTTCTTT. It yields the protein CASSSGTAEWGTEAFF.

V and J are TRBV15 and TRBJ2-1, with 11 bases matching TRBD2. V lost 0 bases, J lost 6 bases, and 4 bases stayed unmatched. This CDR3 region has 16 residues. Germline V CDR1 and CDR2: LNHNV, YYDKDF (reference sequence). CDR3 nucleotides: TGTGCCACCAGCAGAGATCTAGCGGGGGGCGGCAATGAGCAGTTCTTC. It yields the protein CATSRDLAGGGNEQFF.

The chain is built from TRBV3-1 (or the pseudogene TRBV3-2) and TRBJ2-3; D is uncertain. CDR1 is LGHDT, CDR2 YNNKEL, per germline (reference sequence). Trimming pared 1 base from V and 9 bases from J, leaving 11 bases between. The CDR3 extends over 13 amino acids. The CDR3 sequence is CASSQVLFETQYF. As DNA, the CDR3 is TGTGCCAGCAGCCAAGTTCTGTTCGAGACGCAGTATTTT.

V usage is TRBV25-1 and J usage is TRBJ2-2, with TRBD1 identical over 7 bases. The CDR3 is 15 residues long. Trimming cost V 4 bases and J 7 bases; bases outside gene matches: 9. Germline CDR1 is MGHDK and CDR2 is SYGVNS. CDR3 region: CASSVTGAAFGELFF. Here the CDR3 DNA reads TGTGCCAGCAGTGTTACAGGGGCCGCTTTCGGGGAGCTGTTTTTT.

The V gene is TRBV6-5, the J gene TRBJ1-4, with D perhaps TRBD1 (5 bases). Trimming stripped 5 bases from V and 4 bases from J, with 14 bases between. In germline, CDR1 is MNHEY, CDR2 SVGAGI. The CDR3 totals 15 residues. The CDR3 bases are TGTGCCAGCAGTATTAACCAGGGAAGTAATGAAAAACTGTTTTTT. Protein product: CASSINQGSNEKLFF.

This chain joins TRBV6-2 or TRBV6-3 and TRBJ2-3; perhaps TRBD2 as D (7 bases). The CDR3 extends over 16 amino acids. With 5 bases removed from V and 8 bases from J, the gap between germline ends came to 23 bases. The V gene's germline CDR1 is MNHEY and CDR2 SVGEGT. The CDR3 spells CASSLRRGGEKTTQYF. In DNA form, the CDR3 reads TGTGCCAGCAGTCTCCGTAGGGGGGGGGAGAAGACTACGCAGTATTTT.

The chain recombines TRBV6-6 with TRBJ1-2, with TRBD1 matching 7 bases. Germline CDR1 reads MNHNY; CDR2 reads SVGAGI (reference sequence). CDR3 length equals 13 residues. Germline trimming cut 6 bases from V and 8 bases from J; bases unmatched to any gene: 9. The CDR3 DNA is TGTGCCAGCAGCAAAGACAGGGCGTGGGGCTACACCTTC. This encodes CASSKDRAWGYTF.

The rearrangement uses TRBV5-6 and TRBJ2-1, with D possibly being TRBD2 (6 bases). CDR3 length: 14 amino acids. V lost 4 bases, J lost 4 bases, and 12 bases lay in between. From germline, CDR1 is SGHDT and CDR2 YYEEEE. This CDR3 reads CASSIASGYNEQFF. CDR3 coding DNA: TGTGCCAGCAGCATAGCGAGCGGGTACAATGAGCAGTTCTTC.

The chain combines TRBV5-5 with TRBJ1-1; weak D call: TRBD1 (6 bases). Trimming stripped 3 bases from V and 1 base from J, with 13 bases between. The length of the CDR3 is 15 residues. Germline CDR1 reads SGHKS; CDR2 reads YYEKEE (reference sequence). In nucleotides, the CDR3 is TGTGCCAGCAGCTCTAGACCACAGGGGAACACTGAAGCTTTCTTT. Its protein product is CASSSRPQGNTEAFF.